The clone carrying this T cell receptor (beta chain) turned up a few times. These data belong to a study of blood T cell repertoires in COVID-19. Study-wide background: Sample material is recorded as cDNA or gDNA derived from T cells, B-cell-depleted T cells, or PBMCs.

Clones were read by immunoSEQ multiplex PCR, and TCRdb kept only the in-frame ones, dropping some. This sample carries fewer than 85,000 clones, approximately 82% of them seen once, and the ten largest clones take just over 20%. The TCR sequence derives from a human donor in a cohort sampled during active COVID-19. Sequenced material: peripheral blood.

The CDR3 protein is CASSLVARGMSGYTF. CDR3 bases: TGTGCCAGCAGCTTGGTGGCCCGGGGGATGAGCGGCTACACCTTC. The rearrangement links TRBV5-5 to TRBJ1-2; TRBD1 might be the D (5 bases). The CDR3 has 15 amino acids. V lost 0 bases, J lost 8 bases, and 17 bases lay in between. From germline, CDR1 is SGHKS and CDR2 YYEKEE (reference sequence).